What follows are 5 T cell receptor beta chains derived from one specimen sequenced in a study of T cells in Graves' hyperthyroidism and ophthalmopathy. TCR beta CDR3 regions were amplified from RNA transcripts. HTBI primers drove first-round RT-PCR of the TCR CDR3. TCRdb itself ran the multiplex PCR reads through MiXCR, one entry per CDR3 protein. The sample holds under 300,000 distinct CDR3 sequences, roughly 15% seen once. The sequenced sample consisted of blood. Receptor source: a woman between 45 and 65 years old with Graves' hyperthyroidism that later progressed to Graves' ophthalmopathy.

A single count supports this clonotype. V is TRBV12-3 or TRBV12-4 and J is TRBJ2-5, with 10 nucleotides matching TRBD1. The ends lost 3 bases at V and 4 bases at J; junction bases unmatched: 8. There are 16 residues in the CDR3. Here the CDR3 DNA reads TGTGCCAGCAGTTTGCCCGGGACAGGGGTTGGAGAGACCCAGTACTTC. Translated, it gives CASSLPGTGVGETQYF.

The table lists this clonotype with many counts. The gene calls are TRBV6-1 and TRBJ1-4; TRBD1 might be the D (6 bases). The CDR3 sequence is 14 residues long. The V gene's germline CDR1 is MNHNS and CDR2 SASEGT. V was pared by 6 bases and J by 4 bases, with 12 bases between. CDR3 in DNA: TGTGCCAGCAGCATCACAGGGTTTAATGAAAAACTGTTTTTT. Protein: CASSITGFNEKLFF.

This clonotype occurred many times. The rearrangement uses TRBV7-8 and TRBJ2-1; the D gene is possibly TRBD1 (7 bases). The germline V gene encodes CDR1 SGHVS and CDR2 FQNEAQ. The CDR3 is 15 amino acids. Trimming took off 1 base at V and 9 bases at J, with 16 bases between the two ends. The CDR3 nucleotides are TGTGCCAGCAGCTTAGATCAGGGGGGCGGCGGTGAGCAGTTCTTC. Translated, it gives CASSLDQGGGGEQFF. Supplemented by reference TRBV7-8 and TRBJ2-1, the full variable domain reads GAGVSQSPRYKVAKRGQDVALRCDPISGHVSLFWYQQALGQGPEFLTYFQNEAQLDKSGLPSDRFFAERPEGSVSTLKIQRTQQEDSAVYLCASSLDQGGGGEQFFGPGTRLTVL.

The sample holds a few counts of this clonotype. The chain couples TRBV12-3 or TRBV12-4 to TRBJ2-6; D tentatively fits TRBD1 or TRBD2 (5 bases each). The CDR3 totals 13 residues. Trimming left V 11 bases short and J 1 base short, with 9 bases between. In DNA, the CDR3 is TGTGCCGGGACCTTGTCTGGGGCCAACGTCCTGACTTTC. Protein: CAGTLSGANVLTF.

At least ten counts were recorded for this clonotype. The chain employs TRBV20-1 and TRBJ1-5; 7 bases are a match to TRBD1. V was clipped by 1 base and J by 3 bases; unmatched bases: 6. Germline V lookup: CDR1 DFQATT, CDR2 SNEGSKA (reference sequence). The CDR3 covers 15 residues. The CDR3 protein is CSARARGRPNQPQHF. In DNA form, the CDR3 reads TGCAGTGCTAGAGCGAGGGGGCGGCCCAATCAGCCCCAGCATTTT.